Presented here are 2 T cell receptor beta chains from one specimen sequenced in a study of identical twins. TCRdb re-called the 5' RACE reads with MiXCR, one entry per CDR3 protein. The table lists 350,000 or so distinct CDR3 sequences, roughly an eighth of them singletons, with around 7.8% in the top ten. These same data were also listed under a study on yellow fever vaccine responses in identical twins.

The sample taken for sequencing was CD8+ T cells sorted from blood. The receptors were sampled from a woman aged 18-29 years in good health.

This clonotype showed up just a few times. The chain uses TRBV7-9 and TRBJ2-3; 10 nucleotides line up with TRBD2. The CDR3 length is 16 residues. V gave up 5 bases and J gave up 3 bases; unmatched junction bases: 8. Germline CDR1 reads SEHNR; CDR2 reads FQNEAQ (reference sequence). CDR3 coding DNA: TGTGCCAGCAGCACACTAGCGGGGATGGGAACAGATACGCAGTATTTT. Residues: CASSTLAGMGTDTQYF.

J is TRBJ1-3 and V is TRBV5-1; D gene unclear. The CDR3 has 16 amino acids. Trimming removed 0 bases from V and 0 bases from J, with 10 bases in between. The V gene's germline CDR1 is SGHRS and CDR2 YFSETQ. The CDR3 nucleotides are TGCGCCAGCAGCTTGGCGGTGACTAGCTCTGGAAACACCATATATTTT. Translation gives CASSLAVTSSGNTIYF.